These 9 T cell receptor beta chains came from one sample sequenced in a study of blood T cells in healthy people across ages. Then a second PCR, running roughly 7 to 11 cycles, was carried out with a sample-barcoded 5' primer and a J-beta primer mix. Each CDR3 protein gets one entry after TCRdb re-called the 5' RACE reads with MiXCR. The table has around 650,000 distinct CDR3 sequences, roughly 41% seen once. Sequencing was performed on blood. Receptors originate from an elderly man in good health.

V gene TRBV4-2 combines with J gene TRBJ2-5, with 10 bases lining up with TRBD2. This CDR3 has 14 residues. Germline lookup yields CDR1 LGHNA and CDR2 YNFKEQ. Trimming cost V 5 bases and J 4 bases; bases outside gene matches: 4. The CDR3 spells CASSSGRATETQYF. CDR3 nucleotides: TGTGCCAGCAGCAGCGGGAGGGCCACAGAGACCCAGTACTTC.

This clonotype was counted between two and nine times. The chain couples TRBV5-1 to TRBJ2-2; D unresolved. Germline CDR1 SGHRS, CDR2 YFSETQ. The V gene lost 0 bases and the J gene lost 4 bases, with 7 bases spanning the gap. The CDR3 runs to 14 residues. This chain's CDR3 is CASSLVAGTGELFF. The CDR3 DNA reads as TGCGCCAGCAGCTTGGTTGCTGGCACCGGGGAGCTGTTTTTT.

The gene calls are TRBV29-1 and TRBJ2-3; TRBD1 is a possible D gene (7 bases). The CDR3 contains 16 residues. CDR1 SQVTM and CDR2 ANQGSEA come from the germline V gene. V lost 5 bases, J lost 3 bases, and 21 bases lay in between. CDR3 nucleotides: TGCAGCGTTCGTCCTACGACAGGGAGCGGGACAGATACGCAGTATTTT. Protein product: CSVRPTTGSGTDTQYF.

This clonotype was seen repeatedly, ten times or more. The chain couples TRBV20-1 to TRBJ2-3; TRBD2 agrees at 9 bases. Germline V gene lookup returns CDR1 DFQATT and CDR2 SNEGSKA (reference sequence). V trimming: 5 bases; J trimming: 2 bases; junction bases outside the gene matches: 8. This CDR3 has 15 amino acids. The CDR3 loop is CSAVMTSGNTDTQYF. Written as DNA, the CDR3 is TGCAGTGCTGTGATGACTAGCGGAAACACAGATACGCAGTATTTT.

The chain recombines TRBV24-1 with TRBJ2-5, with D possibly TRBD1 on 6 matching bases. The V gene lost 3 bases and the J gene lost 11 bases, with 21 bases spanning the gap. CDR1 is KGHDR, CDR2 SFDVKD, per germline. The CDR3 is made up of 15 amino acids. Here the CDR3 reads CATSDANRVSNEQYF. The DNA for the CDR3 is TGTGCCACCAGTGATGCCAACAGGGTTTCGAATGAGCAGTACTTC.

CDR3 loop: CASRPTGTASFYEQYF. In nucleotides, the CDR3 is TGTGCCAGCAGACCCACCGGGACAGCGAGTTTCTACGAGCAGTACTTC. The genes are TRBV5-6 and TRBJ2-7; 7 nucleotides align to TRBD1. CDR3 length: 16 amino acids. Unmatched junction bases numbered 14, after V lost 5 bases and J lost 3 bases. Germline CDR1 is SGHDT and CDR2 is YYEEEE.

CDR3 region: CASSLAPETQYF. In DNA form, the CDR3 reads TGCGCCAGCAGCTTGGCTCCGGAGACCCAGTACTTC. The chain couples TRBV5-1 to TRBJ2-5, with no clear D. The V end was cut by 0 bases, the J end by 5 bases, with 5 bases between. CDR3 length: 12 amino acids. Germline V gene lookup returns CDR1 SGHRS and CDR2 YFSETQ. The whole variable domain, remainder taken from reference TRBV5-1 and TRBJ2-5, is KAGVTQTPRYLIKTRGQQVTLSCSPISGHRSVSWYQQTPGQGLQFLFEYFSETQRNKGNFPGRFSGRQFSNSRSEMNVSTLELGDSALYLCASSLAPETQYFGPGTRLLVL.

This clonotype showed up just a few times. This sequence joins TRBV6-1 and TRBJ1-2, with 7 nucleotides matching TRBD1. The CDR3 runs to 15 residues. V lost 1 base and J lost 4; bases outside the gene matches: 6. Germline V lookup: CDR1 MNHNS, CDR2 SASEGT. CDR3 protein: CASSEGPGQVYGYTF. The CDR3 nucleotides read TGTGCCAGCAGTGAAGGACCCGGACAGGTCTATGGCTACACCTTC.

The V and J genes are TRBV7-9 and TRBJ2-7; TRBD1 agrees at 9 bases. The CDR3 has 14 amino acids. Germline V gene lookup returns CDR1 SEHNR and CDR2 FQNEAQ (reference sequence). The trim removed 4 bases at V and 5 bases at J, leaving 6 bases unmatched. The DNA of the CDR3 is TGTGCCAGCAGCTCCGGGACAGGGTTTGACGAGCAGTACTTC. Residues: CASSSGTGFDEQYF.